Below are 26 T cell receptor beta chains sequenced from a single sample in a study of OX40 agonist ivuxolimab in advanced cancers. Using immunoSEQ multiplex PCR, the repertoire was profiled, and TCRdb retains in-frame clones only, with some absent. The data show fewer than 70,000 clones, about 85% seen once. Here the sequenced sample was CD4+ or CD8+ T cells sorted from blood, taken in a trial of the OX40 agonist ivuxolimab. The receptors were gathered from an adult with an advanced solid tumor such as melanoma, head and neck, liver or kidney cancer.

The count of this clone is one. V usage is TRBV5-1 and J usage is TRBJ2-3; D is unresolved. The CDR3 runs 15 residues. Between the trimmed V and J ends, which lost 0 bases and 2 bases, there was a span of 10 bases. CDR1 is SGHRS and CDR2 is YFSETQ in the germline V gene. The CDR3 protein is CASSLEAGPTDTQYF. DNA of the CDR3: TGCGCCAGCAGCTTGGAGGCAGGTCCCACAGATACGCAGTATTTT.

This clone was seen just once. V gene TRBV27 combines with J gene TRBJ1-4, with D perhaps matching TRBD1 (6 bases). Trimming shortened V by 3 bases and J by 7 bases, and 9 bases separated the two germline ends. Germline V gives CDR1 MNHEY, CDR2 SMNVEV (reference sequence). The CDR3 has 13 residues. The chain's CDR3 is CASSFQGREKLFF. Here the CDR3 DNA reads TGTGCCAGCAGTTTCCAGGGGCGTGAAAAACTGTTTTTT.

The chain couples TRBV5-1 to TRBJ1-1; D is unclear. In germline, CDR1 is SGHRS, CDR2 YFSETQ. The CDR3 is 15 residues long. V lost 4 bases and J 1 base, leaving 14 bases between the germline ends. The CDR3 DNA is TGCGCCAGCAGCGCGTCGACTCTTCAGAACACTGAAGCTTTCTTT. Protein sequence: CASSASTLQNTEAFF. Full variable domain (remainder filled in from reference TRBV5-1 and TRBJ1-1): KAGVTQTPRYLIKTRGQQVTLSCSPISGHRSVSWYQQTPGQGLQFLFEYFSETQRNKGNFPGRFSGRQFSNSRSEMNVSTLELGDSALYLCASSASTLQNTEAFFGQGTRLTVV.

This clone appeared once. The J gene is TRBJ2-3, the V gene TRBV6-6, with 7 positions matching TRBD2. The CDR3 totals 15 residues. Trimming cost V 7 bases and J 2 bases; bases outside gene matches: 9. Per the germline V gene, CDR1 is MNHNY and CDR2 is SVGAGI (reference sequence). The CDR3 loop is CASIMGTTDTDTQYF. CDR3 DNA: TGTGCCAGCATCATGGGGACTACAGACACAGATACGCAGTATTTT.

The rearrangement uses TRBV11-2 and TRBJ1-6; 7 bases map to TRBD1. The J segment lost 9 bases and the V segment lost 1 base, leaving 6 bases of the junction unmatched. The CDR3 runs 15 residues. The germline V gene has CDR1 SGHAT and CDR2 FQNNGV. CDR3 region: CASSLVGQSISPLHF. The CDR3 nucleotides are TGTGCCAGCAGCTTAGTGGGACAGAGTATTTCACCCCTCCACTTT.

This clone is a singleton in its sample. The V call is TRBV27, the J call TRBJ1-5; D gene ambiguous. CDR3 length: 14 amino acids. V was trimmed by 0 bases and J by 9 bases, leaving 12 bases between them. Germline lookup yields CDR1 MNHEY and CDR2 SMNVEV (reference sequence). The chain's CDR3 is CASSLSGWGGPQHF. The CDR3 DNA is TGTGCCAGCAGTTTATCTGGGTGGGGTGGGCCCCAGCATTTT.

This clone showed up just once. The DNA of the CDR3 is TGTGCCAGCAGACCGGGACCGACGGCCGGGGAGCTGTTTTTT. As protein: CASRPGPTAGELFF. The genes are TRBV9 and TRBJ2-2, with D perhaps matching TRBD1 or TRBD2 (5 bases each). The V end lost 5 bases, the J end lost 6 bases, and 14 bases lay between the germline ends. Germline CDR1 and CDR2: SGDLS and YYNGEE. The CDR3 sequence is 14 residues long.

V is TRBV7-3 and J is TRBJ1-3; TRBD1 might be the D (6 bases). Trimming stripped 5 bases from V and 0 bases from J, with 17 bases between. This CDR3 has 17 amino acids. Germline-derived CDR1 and CDR2 are SGHTA and FQGTGA. The CDR3 DNA is TGTGCCAGCAGCGAAAGGACAGCACTAACCTCTGGAAACACCATATATTTT. Protein sequence: CASSERTALTSGNTIYF.

This clone was recorded once. The V and J genes are TRBV25-1 and TRBJ2-2; no firm D call. The V end lost 4 bases, the J end lost 9 bases, and 9 bases lay between the germline ends. Germline-derived CDR1 and CDR2 are MGHDK and SYGVNS. The CDR3 extends over 12 amino acids. The CDR3, as DNA: TGTGCCAGCAGTGCAAGTGACTGGGAGCTGTTTTTT. It codes for CASSASDWELFF.

CDR3 coding DNA: TGCGCCAGCAGCTTGGGGACAGGGGGCACAGATACGCAGTATTTT. Translated, it gives CASSLGTGGTDTQYF. The chain couples TRBV5-1 to TRBJ2-3; 9 nucleotides agree with TRBD1. This CDR3 has 15 residues. V lost 0 bases, J lost 1 base, and 0 bases stayed unmatched. Germline V gene lookup returns CDR1 SGHRS and CDR2 YFSETQ. Full variable domain (outside the CDR3, taken from reference TRBV5-1 and TRBJ2-3): KAGVTQTPRYLIKTRGQQVTLSCSPISGHRSVSWYQQTPGQGLQFLFEYFSETQRNKGNFPGRFSGRQFSNSRSEMNVSTLELGDSALYLCASSLGTGGTDTQYFGPGTRLTVL.

The genes are TRBV5-6 and TRBJ2-7, with TRBD1 as a possible D gene (6 bases). Germline assignment: CDR1 SGHDT and CDR2 YYEEEE. CDR3 length: 14 amino acids. Trimming removed 4 bases from V and 5 bases from J, with 16 bases in between. CDR3 amino acids: CASSPTTGPHEQYF. CDR3 DNA: TGTGCCAGCAGCCCTACGACAGGTCCCCACGAGCAGTACTTC.

The CDR3 DNA sequence: TGTGCCAGCAGCCAGAGACAGGGATTCGCAACTAATGAAAAACTGTTTTTT. Residues: CASSQRQGFATNEKLFF. The gene calls are TRBV14 and TRBJ1-4; TRBD1 matches 7 bases. Unmatched junction bases numbered 7, after V lost 3 bases and J lost 0 bases. CDR3 length: 17 amino acids. CDR1 is SGHDN and CDR2 is FVKESK in the germline V gene.

This clone was found a few times. The V call is TRBV6-5, the J call TRBJ1-6, with D hard to call. Trimming cost V 5 bases and J 6 bases, with 14 bases left between them. This CDR3 is built from 15 residues. From germline, CDR1 is MNHEY and CDR2 SVGAGI. The CDR3 protein is CASSQGYLANSPLHF. CDR3 nucleotides: TGTGCCAGCAGTCAAGGGTATTTGGCTAATTCACCCCTCCACTTT.

J is TRBJ2-1 and V is TRBV7-2; D is ambiguous. V was trimmed by 6 bases and J by 4 bases, leaving 10 bases between them. Germline V lookup: CDR1 SGHTA, CDR2 FQGNSA. This CDR3 has 13 amino acids. As DNA, the CDR3 is TGTGCCAGCAGGGGGATGCGGTACAATGAGCAGTTCTTC. Amino acid sequence: CASRGMRYNEQFF.

The rearrangement uses TRBV27 and TRBJ2-2; D gene ambiguous. V was clipped by 3 bases and J by 3 bases, with 11 bases between them. The CDR3 consists of 15 residues. CDR1 is MNHEY, CDR2 SMNVEV, per germline (reference sequence). The CDR3 region has the DNA TGTGCCAGCAGTTTTACACAGACCTACACCGGGGAGCTGTTTTTT. It encodes CASSFTQTYTGELFF.

The V and J genes are TRBV6-5 and TRBJ1-2, with D maybe TRBD1 (6 bases). From germline, CDR1 is MNHEY and CDR2 SVGAGI. The V end lost 7 bases, the J end lost 1 base, and 13 bases lay between the germline ends. This CDR3 is 14 amino acids long. The CDR3 coding sequence is TGTGCCAGCACGCAAGACAGGCGTAACTATGGCTACACCTTC. Translation gives CASTQDRRNYGYTF.

The chain joins TRBV4-1 to TRBJ2-3; 7 bases align to TRBD2. This CDR3 spans 16 amino acids. V gave up 2 bases and J gave up 1 base; unmatched junction bases: 6. The germline CDR1 and CDR2 sequences are MGHRA and YSYEKL. CDR3 in DNA: TGCGCCAGCAGCCAAAACAGTGCGGGGGGCACAGATACGCAGTATTTT. Amino acid sequence: CASSQNSAGGTDTQYF.

V usage is TRBV6-4 and J usage is TRBJ1-1; TRBD1 is a possible D gene (6 bases). The CDR3 totals 14 residues. The germline CDR1 and CDR2 sequences are MRHNA and SNTAGT. Trimming removed 4 bases from V and 10 bases from J, with 19 bases in between. Written as DNA, the CDR3 is TGTGCCAGCAGTGTCAGGGGAGGGGGGTACGGAGCTTTCTTT. It encodes CASSVRGGGYGAFF.

The rearrangement uses TRBV19 and TRBJ1-5; D is perhaps TRBD1 (6 bases). Germline loops: CDR1 LNHDA, CDR2 SQIVND (reference sequence). Between the trimmed V and J ends, which lost 7 bases and 8 bases, there was a span of 12 bases. CDR3 length: 12 residues. In DNA form, the CDR3 reads TGTGCCAGTATGGTAAGGGGGAAGCCCCAGCATTTT. This sequence encodes CASMVRGKPQHF. Based on the CDR3 plus reference TRBV19 and TRBJ1-5, the full variable domain is DGGITQSPKYLFRKEGQNVTLSCEQNLNHDAMYWYRQDPGQGLRLIYYSQIVNDFQKGDIAEGYSVSREKKESFPLTVTSAQKNPTAFYLCASMVRGKPQHFGDGTRLSIL.

This clone was seen only a few times. The chain links TRBV5-5 to TRBJ2-1; D not resolved. The germline V gene encodes CDR1 SGHKS and CDR2 YYEKEE (reference sequence). The length of the CDR3 is 13 residues. With 3 bases removed from V and 8 bases from J, the gap between germline ends came to 12 bases. The CDR3 nucleotides are TGTGCCAGCAGCTCGACTTTAGGGTATGAGCAGTTCTTC. Protein sequence: CASSSTLGYEQFF.

This clone was seen only once. The V gene is TRBV19, the J gene TRBJ2-2, with 7 bases lining up with TRBD1. The CDR3 is made up of 14 amino acids. Germline trimming cut 3 bases from V and 7 bases from J; bases unmatched to any gene: 5. The germline CDR1 and CDR2 sequences are LNHDA and SQIVND (reference sequence). The CDR3 loop reads CASSIRTGIGELFF. The DNA for the CDR3 is TGTGCCAGTAGTATTAGGACAGGTATCGGGGAGCTGTTTTTT. Full variable domain (missing parts from reference TRBV19 and TRBJ2-2): DGGITQSPKYLFRKEGQNVTLSCEQNLNHDAMYWYRQDPGQGLRLIYYSQIVNDFQKGDIAEGYSVSREKKESFPLTVTSAQKNPTAFYLCASSIRTGIGELFFGEGSRLTVL.

The rearrangement joins TRBV4-1 to TRBJ1-5; maybe TRBD1 (6 bases). The germline V gene encodes CDR1 MGHRA and CDR2 YSYEKL. With 0 bases removed from V and 3 bases from J, the gap between germline ends came to 9 bases. This CDR3 region has 15 residues. For the CDR3, the DNA is TGCGCCAGCAGCCAAGAAGGACAGCTCAATCAGCCCCAGCATTTT. Translation: CASSQEGQLNQPQHF.

The chain combines TRBV27 with TRBJ1-6, with TRBD1 matching over 10 bases. The germline V gene has CDR1 MNHEY and CDR2 SMNVEV (reference sequence). The CDR3 consists of 16 residues. The V and J ends lost 6 bases and 4 bases, in that order; junction bases with no gene match: 6. CDR3 coding DNA: TGTGCCAGCAGCCTATCGGGACAGGGGTATAATTCACCCCTCCACTTT. This encodes CASSLSGQGYNSPLHF.

This chain uses TRBV4-3 with TRBJ1-5, with D uncertain. Trimming removed 0 bases at V and 0 bases at J, with 3 bases between. CDR1 and CDR2 from the germline V gene are LGHNA and YSLEER. The CDR3 covers 14 residues. This CDR3 is CASSQEHSNQPQHF. CDR3 nucleotide sequence: TGCGCCAGCAGCCAAGAACATAGCAATCAGCCCCAGCATTTT.

The chain recombines TRBV6-5 with TRBJ2-5, with a tentative D call TRBD1 (6 bases). Trimming took off 8 bases at V and 2 bases at J, with 18 bases between the two ends. The CDR3 totals 15 residues. Germline CDR1 MNHEY, CDR2 SVGAGI. The CDR3 DNA sequence: TGTGCCAGCCTCCCGACTGGGGGCTGGCAAGAGACCCAGTACTTC. Translated: CASLPTGGWQETQYF.

This clone was detected a few times. V usage is TRBV6-4 and J usage is TRBJ1-1, with TRBD1 matching 7 bases. The CDR3 consists of 13 residues. V lost 3 bases, J lost 3 bases, and 1 base stayed unmatched. Germline loops: CDR1 MRHNA, CDR2 SNTAGT. The CDR3 coding sequence is TGTGCCAGCAGTGAAGACAGGGACACTGAAGCTTTCTTT. Its translation is CASSEDRDTEAFF.